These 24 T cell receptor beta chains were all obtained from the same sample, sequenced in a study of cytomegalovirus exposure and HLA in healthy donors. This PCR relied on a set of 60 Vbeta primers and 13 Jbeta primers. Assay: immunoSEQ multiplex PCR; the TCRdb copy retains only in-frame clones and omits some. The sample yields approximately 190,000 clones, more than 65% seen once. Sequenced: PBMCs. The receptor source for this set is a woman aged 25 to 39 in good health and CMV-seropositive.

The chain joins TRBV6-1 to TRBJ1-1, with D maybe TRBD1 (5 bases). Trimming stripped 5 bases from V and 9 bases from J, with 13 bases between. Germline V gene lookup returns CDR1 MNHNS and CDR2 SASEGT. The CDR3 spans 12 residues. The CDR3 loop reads CASSYQGSKAFF. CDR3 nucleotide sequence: TGTGCCAGCAGTTATCAGGGTTCGAAAGCTTTCTTT.

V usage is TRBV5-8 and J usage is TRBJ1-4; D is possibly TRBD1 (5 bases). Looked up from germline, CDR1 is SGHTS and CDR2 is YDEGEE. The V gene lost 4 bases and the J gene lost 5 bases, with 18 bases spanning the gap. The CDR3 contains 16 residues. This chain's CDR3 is CASSPGSGEWNEKLFF. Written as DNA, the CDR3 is TGTGCCAGCAGCCCTGGGTCGGGGGAATGGAATGAAAAACTGTTTTTT.

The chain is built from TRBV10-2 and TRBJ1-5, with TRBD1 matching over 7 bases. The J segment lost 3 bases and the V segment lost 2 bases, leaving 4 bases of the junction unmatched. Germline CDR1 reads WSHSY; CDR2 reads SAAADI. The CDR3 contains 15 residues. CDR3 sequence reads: CASSEHGTVNQPQHF. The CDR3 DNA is TGCGCCAGCAGTGAGCATGGGACAGTCAATCAGCCCCAGCATTTT.

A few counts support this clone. The CDR3 loop reads CASSYERNQNTEAFF. CDR3 nucleotide sequence: TGTGCCAGCAGTTACGAGCGCAACCAGAACACTGAAGCTTTCTTT. The rearrangement uses TRBV6-5 and TRBJ1-1, with D unresolved. This CDR3 is 15 amino acids long. Germline CDR1 and CDR2: MNHEY and SVGAGI. V lost 2 bases and J 1 base, leaving 11 bases between the germline ends.

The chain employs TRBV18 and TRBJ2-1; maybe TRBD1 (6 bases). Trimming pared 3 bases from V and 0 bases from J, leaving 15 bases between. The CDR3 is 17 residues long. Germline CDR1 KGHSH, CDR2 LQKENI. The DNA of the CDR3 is TGTGCCAGCTCACCCTGGGGGCGCGACTCCTCCTACAATGAGCAGTTCTTC. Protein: CASSPWGRDSSYNEQFF.

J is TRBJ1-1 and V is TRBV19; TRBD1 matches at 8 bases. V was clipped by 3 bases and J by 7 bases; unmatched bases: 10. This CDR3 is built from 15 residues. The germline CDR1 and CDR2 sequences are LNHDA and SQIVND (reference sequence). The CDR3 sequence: CASSIPTGAKVEAFF. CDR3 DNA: TGTGCCAGTAGTATCCCGACAGGGGCTAAGGTTGAAGCTTTCTTT. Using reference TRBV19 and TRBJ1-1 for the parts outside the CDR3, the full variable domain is DGGITQSPKYLFRKEGQNVTLSCEQNLNHDAMYWYRQDPGQGLRLIYYSQIVNDFQKGDIAEGYSVSREKKESFPLTVTSAQKNPTAFYLCASSIPTGAKVEAFFGQGTRLTVV.

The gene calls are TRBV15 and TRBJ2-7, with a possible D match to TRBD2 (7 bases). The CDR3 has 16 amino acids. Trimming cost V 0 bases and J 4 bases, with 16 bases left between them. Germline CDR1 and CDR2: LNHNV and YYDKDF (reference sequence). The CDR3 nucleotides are TGTGCCACCAGCAGAGATCTCGGACTAGGGGGATACGAGCAGTACTTC. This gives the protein CATSRDLGLGGYEQYF.

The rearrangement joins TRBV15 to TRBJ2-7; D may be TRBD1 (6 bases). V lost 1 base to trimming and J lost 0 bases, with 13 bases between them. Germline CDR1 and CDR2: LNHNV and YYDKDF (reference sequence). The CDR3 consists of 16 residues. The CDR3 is CATSRATGSGSYEQYF. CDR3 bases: TGTGCCACCAGCAGAGCTACAGGGTCAGGCTCCTACGAGCAGTACTTC.

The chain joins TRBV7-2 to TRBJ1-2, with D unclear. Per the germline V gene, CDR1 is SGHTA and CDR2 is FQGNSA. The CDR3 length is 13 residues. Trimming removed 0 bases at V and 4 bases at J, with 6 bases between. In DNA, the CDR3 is TGTGCCAGCAGCTTAGCTCCAGGCTATGGCTACACCTTC. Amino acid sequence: CASSLAPGYGYTF.

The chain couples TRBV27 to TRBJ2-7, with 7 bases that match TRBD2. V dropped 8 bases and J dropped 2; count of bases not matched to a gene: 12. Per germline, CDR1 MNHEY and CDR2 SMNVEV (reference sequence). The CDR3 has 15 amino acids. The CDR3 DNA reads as TGTGCCAGCGGACGATGGCTAGCGGAAGCCTACGAGCAGTACTTC. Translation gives CASGRWLAEAYEQYF.

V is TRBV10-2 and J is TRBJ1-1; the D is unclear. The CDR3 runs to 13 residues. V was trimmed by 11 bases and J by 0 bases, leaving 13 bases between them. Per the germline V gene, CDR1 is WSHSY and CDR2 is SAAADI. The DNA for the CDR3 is TGCGCCGCCTCAAAGAGTTTGAACACTGAAGCTTTCTTT. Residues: CAASKSLNTEAFF.

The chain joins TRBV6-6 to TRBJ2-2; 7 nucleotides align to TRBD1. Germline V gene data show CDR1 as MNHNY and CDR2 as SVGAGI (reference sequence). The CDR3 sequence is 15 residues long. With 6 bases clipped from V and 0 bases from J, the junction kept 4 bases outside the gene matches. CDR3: CASSLDRANTGELFF. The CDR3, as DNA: TGTGCCAGCAGCCTCGACAGGGCGAACACCGGGGAGCTGTTTTTT.

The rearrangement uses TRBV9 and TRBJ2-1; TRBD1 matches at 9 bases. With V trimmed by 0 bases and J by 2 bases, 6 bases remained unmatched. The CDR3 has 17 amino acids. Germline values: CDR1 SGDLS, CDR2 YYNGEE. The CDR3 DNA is TGTGCCAGCAGCGTAGTCGCGGGACAGGGCGCCTACAATGAGCAGTTCTTC. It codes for CASSVVAGQGAYNEQFF.

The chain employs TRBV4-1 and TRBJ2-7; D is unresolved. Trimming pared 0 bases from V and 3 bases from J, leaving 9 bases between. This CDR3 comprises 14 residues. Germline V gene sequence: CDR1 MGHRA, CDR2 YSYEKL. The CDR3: CASSQEAYYYEQYF. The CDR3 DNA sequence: TGCGCCAGCAGCCAAGAGGCGTACTACTACGAGCAGTACTTC.

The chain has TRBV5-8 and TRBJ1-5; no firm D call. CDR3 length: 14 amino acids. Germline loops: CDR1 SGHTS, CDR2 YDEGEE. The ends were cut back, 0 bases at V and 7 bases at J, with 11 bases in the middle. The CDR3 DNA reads TGTGCCAGCAGCTTGGGGCGGGGTTGGCAGCCCCAGCATTTT. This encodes CASSLGRGWQPQHF.

CDR3 in amino acids: CASSLLGEVSEKLFF. The CDR3 DNA sequence: TGTGCCAGCTCACTCCTCGGGGAGGTGAGTGAAAAACTGTTTTTT. The V and J genes are TRBV18 and TRBJ1-4; D gene unclear. V was pared by 4 bases and J by 7 bases, with 16 bases between. The CDR3 spans 15 residues. Germline-derived CDR1 and CDR2 are KGHSH and LQKENI.

The CDR3 sequence: CASSLAQGVFGSPLHF. CDR3 DNA: TGTGCCAGCAGCTTGGCACAGGGGGTTTTTGGTTCACCCCTCCACTTT. This rearrangement joins TRBV5-4 to TRBJ1-6; 8 bases align to TRBD1. Germline V gene sequence: CDR1 SGHNT, CDR2 YYREEE (reference sequence). This CDR3 has 16 amino acids. J lost 9 bases, V lost 0 bases, and 8 bases had no gene match.

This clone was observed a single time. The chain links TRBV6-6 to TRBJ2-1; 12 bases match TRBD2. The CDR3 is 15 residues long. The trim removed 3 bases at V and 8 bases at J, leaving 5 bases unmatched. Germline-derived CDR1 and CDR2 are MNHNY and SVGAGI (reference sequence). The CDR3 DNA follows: TGTGCCAGCAGTTATGAACTAGCGGGGGGTGATGAGCAGTTCTTC. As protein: CASSYELAGGDEQFF.

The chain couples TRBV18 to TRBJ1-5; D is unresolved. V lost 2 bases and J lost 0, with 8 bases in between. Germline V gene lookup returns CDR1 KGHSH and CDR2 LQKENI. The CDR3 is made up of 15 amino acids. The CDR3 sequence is CASSPASYSNQPQHF. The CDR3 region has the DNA TGTGCCAGCTCACCAGCCAGTTATAGCAATCAGCCCCAGCATTTT.

The CDR3 DNA reads TGTGCCAGCAGTTTGAGCGGACTAGCGGGAGTCAATGAGCAGTTCTTC. This encodes CASSLSGLAGVNEQFF. This chain uses TRBV11-3 with TRBJ2-1; TRBD2 aligns across 13 bases. V shed 6 bases and J 6 bases; nucleotides not matched to a gene: 8. The CDR3 contains 16 residues. Per germline, CDR1 SGHNT and CDR2 YENEEA.

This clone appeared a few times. Here the CDR3 reads CASRSGTGYTEAFF. The CDR3 DNA reads TGTGCCAGCAGGTCCGGGACAGGGTATACTGAAGCTTTCTTT. The chain is built from TRBV6-5 and TRBJ1-1; 9 nucleotides line up with TRBD1. Germline-derived CDR1 and CDR2 are MNHEY and SVGAGI. The CDR3 covers 14 residues. With 6 bases clipped from V and 5 bases from J, the junction kept 7 bases outside the gene matches.

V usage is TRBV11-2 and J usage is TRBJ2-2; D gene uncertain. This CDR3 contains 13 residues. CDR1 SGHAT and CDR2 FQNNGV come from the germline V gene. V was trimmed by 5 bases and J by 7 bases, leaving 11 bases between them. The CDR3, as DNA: TGTGCCAGCAGCCTCCTAAGAGGCGGGGAGCTGTTTTTT. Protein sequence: CASSLLRGGELFF.

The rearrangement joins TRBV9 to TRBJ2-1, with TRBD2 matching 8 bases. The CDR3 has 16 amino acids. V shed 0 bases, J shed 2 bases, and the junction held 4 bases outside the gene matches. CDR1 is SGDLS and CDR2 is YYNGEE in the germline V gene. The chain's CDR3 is CASSVVAGGTYNEQFF. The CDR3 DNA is TGTGCCAGCAGCGTAGTTGCGGGAGGAACCTACAATGAGCAGTTCTTC.

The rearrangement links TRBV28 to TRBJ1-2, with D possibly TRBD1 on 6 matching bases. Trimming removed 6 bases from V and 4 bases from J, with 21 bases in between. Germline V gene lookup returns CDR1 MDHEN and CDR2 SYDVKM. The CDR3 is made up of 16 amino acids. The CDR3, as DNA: TGTGCCAGCAGCCCTGCGGGGGGGCGAGGGCTCTATGGCTACACCTTC. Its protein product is CASSPAGGRGLYGYTF.